These 9 T cell receptor beta chains share one sample of origin, sequenced in a study of CD8 T cells in ankylosing spondylitis. In TCRdb, the 5' RACE reads were re-called with MiXCR into one record per CDR3 protein. The repertoire has some 220,000 distinct CDR3 sequences, 7% to 8% of them found once; the top ten carry approximately 15%. Their target antigens are unknown. Study-wide results and limits: Ankylosing spondylitis blood appeared to be characterized by a TCR beta motif of roughly eight highly homologous variants.

Material for sequencing was blood, either unsorted or a sorted T cell fraction (not recorded which). Every receptor here comes from a male donor with ankylosing spondylitis.

This clonotype appeared many times. This chain joins TRBV7-9 and TRBJ2-1, with 7 positions matching TRBD2. The junction had 12 bases not matched to a gene; V was cut back by 7 bases and J by 6 bases. The CDR3 loop spans 15 amino acids. Germline CDR1 reads SEHNR; CDR2 reads FQNEAQ (reference sequence). CDR3 nucleotides: TGTGCCAGCACCTTGCGGGGGTACGGGGTCAATGAGCAGTTCTTC. Encoded protein: CASTLRGYGVNEQFF.

This clonotype was picked up many times. This rearrangement joins TRBV4-3 to TRBJ1-4, with D possibly being TRBD1 (5 bases). The germline CDR1 and CDR2 sequences are LGHNA and YSLEER. The CDR3 sequence is 16 residues long. The V end lost 0 bases, the J end lost 7 bases, and 15 bases lay between the germline ends. CDR3 sequence reads: CASSQDGAQSPEKLFF. The CDR3 DNA follows: TGCGCCAGCAGCCAAGATGGGGCGCAGTCTCCTGAAAAACTGTTTTTT.

This chain connects TRBV20-1 to TRBJ2-7, with D hard to call. Deletions cut 1 base from V and 4 bases from J, with 11 bases between. The CDR3 is 13 amino acids. CDR1 and CDR2 from the germline V gene are DFQATT and SNEGSKA (reference sequence). Written as DNA, the CDR3 is TGCAGTGCTAGAGTCAGGTTCAGATACGAGCAGTACTTC. Its protein product is CSARVRFRYEQYF.

This clonotype was counted many times. The V call is TRBV5-6, the J call TRBJ2-2; D uncertain. The V end lost 3 bases, the J end lost 5 bases, and 5 bases lay between the germline ends. The CDR3 has 12 residues. Germline CDR1 is SGHDT and CDR2 is YYEEEE. CDR3 DNA sequence: TGTGCCAGCAGCTATGGGACCGGGGAGCTGTTTTTT. Protein product: CASSYGTGELFF. The full variable domain, with the rest looked up from reference TRBV5-6 and TRBJ2-2, is DAGVTQSPTHLIKTRGQQVTLRCSPKSGHDTVSWYQQALGQGPQFIFQYYEEEERQRGNFPDRFSGHQFPNYSSELNVNALLLGDSALYLCASSYGTGELFFGEGSRLTVL.

This clonotype has at least ten counts. The chain combines TRBV6-1 with TRBJ2-3; the D call may be TRBD1 or TRBD2 (6 bases each). The CDR3 has 15 residues. V gave up 5 bases and J gave up 2 bases, with 14 bases separating them. The V gene's germline CDR1 is MNHNS and CDR2 SASEGT. CDR3 nucleotides: TGTGCCAGCAGTCCTAGGGGGGCTGACACAGATACGCAGTATTTT. As protein: CASSPRGADTDTQYF.

This clonotype was recorded at least ten times. The gene calls are TRBV6-1 and TRBJ1-1, with D possibly TRBD1 on 5 matching bases. Germline lookup yields CDR1 MNHNS and CDR2 SASEGT. The CDR3 spans 16 residues. V lost 6 bases and J 3 bases, leaving 20 bases between the germline ends. CDR3: CASRLGPHTRDTEAFF. CDR3 DNA: TGTGCCAGCAGGTTGGGACCGCACACTCGGGACACTGAAGCTTTCTTT.

The genes are TRBV9 and TRBJ2-3, with TRBD1 matching over 7 bases. The V and J ends lost 0 bases and 6 bases, in that order; junction bases with no gene match: 10. Germline CDR1 is SGDLS and CDR2 is YYNGEE. This CDR3 has 16 amino acids. The CDR3 DNA reads as TGTGCCAGCAGCGTAGTAGGGACAGACCCCAGGGATACGCAGTATTTT. It is translated as CASSVVGTDPRDTQYF.

This clonotype was recorded at least ten times. The chain couples TRBV7-6 to TRBJ2-3; the D gene could be TRBD1 or TRBD2 (6 bases each). Germline CDR1 and CDR2: SGHVS and FNYEAQ. The CDR3 extends over 16 amino acids. Trimming pared 5 bases from V and 1 base from J, leaving 16 bases between. CDR3 sequence (DNA): TGTGCCAGCAGCGCAAGGGGGGCCGATGGCACAGATACGCAGTATTTT. Its translation is CASSARGADGTDTQYF.

This chain uses TRBV6-1 with TRBJ2-1; the D gene is possibly TRBD1 (5 bases). V shed 5 bases and J shed 1 base, with 15 bases lying between them. The germline V gene has CDR1 MNHNS and CDR2 SASEGT. The CDR3 sequence is 16 residues long. CDR3 residues: CASSPSQGESYNEQFF. The CDR3 region has the DNA TGTGCCAGCAGTCCCTCCCAGGGTGAATCCTACAATGAGCAGTTCTTC.